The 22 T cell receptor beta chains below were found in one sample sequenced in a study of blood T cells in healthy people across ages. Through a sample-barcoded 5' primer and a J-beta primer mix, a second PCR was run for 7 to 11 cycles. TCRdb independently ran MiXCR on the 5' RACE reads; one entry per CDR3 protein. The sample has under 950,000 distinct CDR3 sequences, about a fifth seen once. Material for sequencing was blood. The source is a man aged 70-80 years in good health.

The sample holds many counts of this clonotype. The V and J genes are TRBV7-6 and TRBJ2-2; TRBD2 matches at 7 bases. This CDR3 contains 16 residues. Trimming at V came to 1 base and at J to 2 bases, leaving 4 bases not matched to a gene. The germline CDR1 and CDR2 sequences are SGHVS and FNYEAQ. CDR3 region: CASSLGLAENTGELFF. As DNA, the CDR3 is TGTGCCAGCAGCTTAGGGCTAGCGGAAAACACCGGGGAGCTGTTTTTT.

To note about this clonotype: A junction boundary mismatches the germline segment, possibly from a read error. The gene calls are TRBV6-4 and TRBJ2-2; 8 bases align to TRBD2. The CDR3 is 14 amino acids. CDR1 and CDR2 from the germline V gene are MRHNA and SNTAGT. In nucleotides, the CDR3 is TGTGCCAGCAGTGAAGCGGGGGACACCGGGGAGCTGGTTTTT. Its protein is CASSEAGDTGELVF.

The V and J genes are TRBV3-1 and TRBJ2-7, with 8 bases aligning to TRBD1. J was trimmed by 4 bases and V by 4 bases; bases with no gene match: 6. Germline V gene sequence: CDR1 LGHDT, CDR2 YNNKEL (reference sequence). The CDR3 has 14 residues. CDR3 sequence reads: CASSPEQGEYEQYV. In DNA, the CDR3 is TGTGCCAGCAGCCCGGAACAGGGGGAGTACGAGCAGTACGTC.

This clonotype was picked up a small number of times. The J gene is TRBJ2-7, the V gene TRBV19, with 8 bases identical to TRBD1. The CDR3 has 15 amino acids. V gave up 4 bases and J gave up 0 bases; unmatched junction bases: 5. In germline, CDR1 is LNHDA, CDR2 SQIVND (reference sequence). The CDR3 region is CASSRQGQFSYEQYF. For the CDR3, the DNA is TGTGCCAGTAGTAGACAGGGGCAATTCTCCTACGAGCAGTACTTC. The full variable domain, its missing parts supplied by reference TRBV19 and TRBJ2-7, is DGGITQSPKYLFRKEGQNVTLSCEQNLNHDAMYWYRQDPGQGLRLIYYSQIVNDFQKGDIAEGYSVSREKKESFPLTVTSAQKNPTAFYLCASSRQGQFSYEQYFGPGTRLTVT.

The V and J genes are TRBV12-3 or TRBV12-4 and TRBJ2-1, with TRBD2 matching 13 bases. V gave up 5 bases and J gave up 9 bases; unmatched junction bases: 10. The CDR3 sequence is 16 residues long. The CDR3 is CASSQRLAGGGSEQFF. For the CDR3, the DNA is TGTGCCAGCAGTCAGAGACTAGCGGGAGGTGGTAGTGAGCAGTTCTTC.

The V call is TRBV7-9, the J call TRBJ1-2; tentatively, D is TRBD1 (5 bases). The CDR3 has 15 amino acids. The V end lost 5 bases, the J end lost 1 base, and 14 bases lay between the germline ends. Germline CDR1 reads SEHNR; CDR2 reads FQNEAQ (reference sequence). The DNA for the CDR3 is TGTGCCAGCAGCGACACAATACAGGATAACTATGGCTACACCTTC. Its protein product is CASSDTIQDNYGYTF.

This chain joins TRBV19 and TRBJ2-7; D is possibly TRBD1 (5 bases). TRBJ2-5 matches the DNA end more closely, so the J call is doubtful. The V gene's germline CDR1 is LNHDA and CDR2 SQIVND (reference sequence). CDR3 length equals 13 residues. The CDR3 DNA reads TGTGCCAGTAGTACAGGGCGGTTAGAGACCCAGTACTTC. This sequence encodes CASSTGRLETQYF.

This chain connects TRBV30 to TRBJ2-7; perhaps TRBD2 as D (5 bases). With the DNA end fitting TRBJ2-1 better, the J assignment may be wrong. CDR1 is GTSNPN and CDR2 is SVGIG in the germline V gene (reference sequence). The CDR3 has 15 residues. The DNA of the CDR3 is TGTGCCTGGAGACCCAGGACTCCTCGATGGGATGAGCAGTTCTTC. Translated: CAWRPRTPRWDEQFF.

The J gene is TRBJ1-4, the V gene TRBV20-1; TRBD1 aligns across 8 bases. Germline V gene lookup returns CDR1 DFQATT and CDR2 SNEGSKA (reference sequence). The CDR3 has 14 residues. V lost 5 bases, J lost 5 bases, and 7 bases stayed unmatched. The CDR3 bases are TGCAGTGCTCTGAGGACAGGGATCAATGAAAAACTGTTTTTT. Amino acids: CSALRTGINEKLFF.

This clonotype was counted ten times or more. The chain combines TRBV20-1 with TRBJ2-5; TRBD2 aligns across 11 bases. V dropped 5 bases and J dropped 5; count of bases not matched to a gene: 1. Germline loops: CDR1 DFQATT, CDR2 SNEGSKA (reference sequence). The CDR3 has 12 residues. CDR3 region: CSAASGGETQYF. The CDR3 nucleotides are TGCAGTGCTGCTAGCGGGGGGGAGACCCAGTACTTC.

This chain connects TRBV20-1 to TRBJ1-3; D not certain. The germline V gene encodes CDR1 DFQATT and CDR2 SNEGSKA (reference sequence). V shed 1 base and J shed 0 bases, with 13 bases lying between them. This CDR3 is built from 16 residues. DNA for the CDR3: TGCAGTGCTAGAGGACTATCGACTTTCTCTGGAAACACCATATATTTT. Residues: CSARGLSTFSGNTIYF.

The CDR3: CASGLANSLDIRTDTQYF. The CDR3 DNA reads TGTGCTAGTGGTTTGGCCAACTCCCTCGATATCAGGACAGATACGCAGTATTTT. V and J are TRBV12-5 and TRBJ2-3; unclear D gene. Trimming stripped 1 base from V and 3 bases from J, with 20 bases between. The CDR3 runs to 18 residues. The germline V gene has CDR1 LGHNT and CDR2 FRNRAP.

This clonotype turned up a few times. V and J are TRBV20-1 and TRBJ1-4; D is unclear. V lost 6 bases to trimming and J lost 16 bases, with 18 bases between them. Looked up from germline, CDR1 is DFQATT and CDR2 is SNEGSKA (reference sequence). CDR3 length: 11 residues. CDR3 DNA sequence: TGCAGTGCAAGTCCGCGTTTTGAACCGTTTTTT. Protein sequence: CSASPRFEPFF.

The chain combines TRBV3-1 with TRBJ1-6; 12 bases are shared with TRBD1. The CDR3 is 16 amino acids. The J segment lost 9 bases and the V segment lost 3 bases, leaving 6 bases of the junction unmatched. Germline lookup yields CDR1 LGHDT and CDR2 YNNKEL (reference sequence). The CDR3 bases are TGTGCCAGCAGCCAGTCCAGGGACAGGGGGCTTTCACCCCTCCACTTT. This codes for CASSQSRDRGLSPLHF.

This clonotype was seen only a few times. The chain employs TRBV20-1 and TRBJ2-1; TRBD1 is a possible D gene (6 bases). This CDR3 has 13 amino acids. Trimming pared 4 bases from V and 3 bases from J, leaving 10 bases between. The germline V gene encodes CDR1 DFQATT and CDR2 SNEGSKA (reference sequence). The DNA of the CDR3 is TGCAGTGCTACTCCGACAGGCTACAATGAGCAGTTCTTC. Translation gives CSATPTGYNEQFF.

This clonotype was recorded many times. Here the CDR3 DNA reads TGTGCCAGCAGCCCCCGACTAGCGGGGTCCCTTTTCTCCTACAATGAGCAGTTCTTC. This gives the protein CASSPRLAGSLFSYNEQFF. V gene TRBV7-8 combines with J gene TRBJ2-1; 11 nucleotides agree with TRBD2. The V gene's germline CDR1 is SGHVS and CDR2 FQNEAQ. Trimming cost V 5 bases and J 0 bases; bases outside gene matches: 12. The CDR3 totals 19 residues. Drawing the rest from reference TRBV7-8 and TRBJ2-1, the complete variable domain is GAGVSQSPRYKVAKRGQDVALRCDPISGHVSLFWYQQALGQGPEFLTYFQNEAQLDKSGLPSDRFFAERPEGSVSTLKIQRTQQEDSAVYLCASSPRLAGSLFSYNEQFFGPGTRLTVL.

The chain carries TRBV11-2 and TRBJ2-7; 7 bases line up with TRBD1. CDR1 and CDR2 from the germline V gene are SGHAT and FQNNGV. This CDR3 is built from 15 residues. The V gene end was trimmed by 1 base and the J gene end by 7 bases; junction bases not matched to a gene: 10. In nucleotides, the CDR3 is TGTGCCAGCAGCTTAGTCCCCGGACAGGTCGGGGAGCAGTACTTC. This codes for CASSLVPGQVGEQYF. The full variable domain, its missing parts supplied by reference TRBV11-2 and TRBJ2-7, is EAGVAQSPRYKIIEKRQSVAFWCNPISGHATLYWYQQILGQGPKLLIQFQNNGVVDDSQLPKDRFSAERLKGVDSTLKIQPAKLEDSAVYLCASSLVPGQVGEQYFGPGTRLTVT.

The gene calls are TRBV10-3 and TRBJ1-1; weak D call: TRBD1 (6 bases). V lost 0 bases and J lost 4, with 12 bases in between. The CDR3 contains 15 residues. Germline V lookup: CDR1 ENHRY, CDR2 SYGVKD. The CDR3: CAISESAGAGTEAFF. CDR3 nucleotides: TGTGCCATCAGTGAGTCCGCAGGGGCGGGCACTGAAGCTTTCTTT.

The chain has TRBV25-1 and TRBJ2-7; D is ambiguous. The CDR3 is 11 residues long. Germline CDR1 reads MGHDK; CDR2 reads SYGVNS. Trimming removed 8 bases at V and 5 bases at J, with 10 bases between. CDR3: CASPSGNEQYV. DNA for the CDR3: TGTGCCAGCCCGTCTGGTAACGAGCAGTACGTC.

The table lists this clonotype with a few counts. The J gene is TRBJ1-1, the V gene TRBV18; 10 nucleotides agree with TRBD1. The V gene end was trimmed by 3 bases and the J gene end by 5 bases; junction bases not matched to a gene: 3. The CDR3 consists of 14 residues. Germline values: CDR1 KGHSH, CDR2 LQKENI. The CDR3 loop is CASSPPGQGTEAFF. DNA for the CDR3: TGTGCCAGCTCACCTCCGGGACAGGGGACTGAAGCTTTCTTT.

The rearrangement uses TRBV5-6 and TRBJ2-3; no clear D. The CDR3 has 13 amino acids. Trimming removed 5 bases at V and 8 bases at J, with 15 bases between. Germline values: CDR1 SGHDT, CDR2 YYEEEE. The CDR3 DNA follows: TGTGCCAGCAGTTTGCTAGTACCAGGTACGCAGTATTTT. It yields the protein CASSLLVPGTQYF.

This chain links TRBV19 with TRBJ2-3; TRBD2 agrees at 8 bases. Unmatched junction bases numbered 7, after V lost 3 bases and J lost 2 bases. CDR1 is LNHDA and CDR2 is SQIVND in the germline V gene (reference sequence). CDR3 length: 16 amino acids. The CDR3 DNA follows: TGTGCCAGTAGTATTTCGTCACTAGCGGCCACAGATACGCAGTATTTT. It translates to CASSISSLAATDTQYF. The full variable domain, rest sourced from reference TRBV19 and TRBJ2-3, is DGGITQSPKYLFRKEGQNVTLSCEQNLNHDAMYWYRQDPGQGLRLIYYSQIVNDFQKGDIAEGYSVSREKKESFPLTVTSAQKNPTAFYLCASSISSLAATDTQYFGPGTRLTVL.